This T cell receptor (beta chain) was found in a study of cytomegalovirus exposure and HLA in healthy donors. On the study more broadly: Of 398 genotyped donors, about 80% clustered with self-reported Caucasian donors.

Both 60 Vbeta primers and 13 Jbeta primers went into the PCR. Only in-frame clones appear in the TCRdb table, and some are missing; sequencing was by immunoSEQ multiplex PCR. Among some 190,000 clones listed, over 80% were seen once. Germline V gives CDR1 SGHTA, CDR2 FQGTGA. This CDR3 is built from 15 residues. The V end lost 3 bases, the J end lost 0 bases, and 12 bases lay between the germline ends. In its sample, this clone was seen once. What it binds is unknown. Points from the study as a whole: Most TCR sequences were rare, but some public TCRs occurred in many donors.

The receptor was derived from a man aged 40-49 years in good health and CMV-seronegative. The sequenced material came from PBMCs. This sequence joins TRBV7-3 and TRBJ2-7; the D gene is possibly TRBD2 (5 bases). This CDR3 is CASSFDLGSSYEQYF. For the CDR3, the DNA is TGTGCCAGCAGCTTCGACCTGGGGAGCTCCTACGAGCAGTACTTC.